This T cell receptor (beta chain) was observed in a study of blood T cell repertoires in COVID-19. About the study: The United States, Italy and Spain supplied acute and convalescent COVID-19 samples. The cDNA or gDNA used as material had been derived from T cells, B-cell-depleted T cells, or PBMCs.

Original handling: Reference gene primers were amplified, and this amplification served to estimate nucleated cell counts. Profiled with immunoSEQ multiplex PCR; TCRdb holds only in-frame clones, not every one. V and J calls and clone size follow that table, whereas D and trimming were derived from the DNA. The table has tens of thousands of clones, approximately 85% seen once; the top ten hold around 6.6%. The ends were cut back, 0 bases at V and 10 bases at J, with 14 bases in the middle. There are 15 residues in the CDR3. The germline gives CDR1 SGHNT, CDR2 YYREEE (reference sequence). J is TRBJ1-6 and V is TRBV5-4; D is perhaps TRBD1 (5 bases). The sequence was collected from a man aged 65 to 85 with acute or convalescent COVID-19. The sequenced sample was peripheral blood. The CDR3 loop is CASSLGGAGISPLHF. The CDR3 nucleotides are TGTGCCAGCAGCTTGGGTGGGGCAGGGATCTCACCCCTCCACTTT.